Listed below are T cell receptor beta chains from one sample, sequenced in a study of chemoradiotherapy in HPV16-positive cancers. Only in-frame clones appear in the TCRdb table, and some are missing; sequencing was by immunoSEQ multiplex PCR. The sample consists of approximately 12,000 clones, roughly 88% of them appearing once. The sequenced sample was blood, obtained from a patient who underwent chemoradiotherapy. Receptor source: a human donor with HPV-associated anogenital cancer. Each CDR3 is given with its conserved first and last residue. Each record gives: J gene, D gene, V gene, clone size, CDR3 protein, CDR3 DNA. A D gene is named only where the DNA matches it firmly. Only part of the rows carry a size: once, few, many, or a class if the clone is expanded.

TRBJ1-5,TRBD1,TRBV10-3,few,CAISAGTGAAQPQHF,TGTGCCATCAGCGCCGGGACAGGGGCGGCTCAGCCCCAGCATTTT
TRBJ2-3,-,TRBV5-1,-,CASSRGDPSTDTQYF,TGCGCCAGCAGCCGAGGAGACCCTAGCACAGATACGCAGTATTTT
TRBJ1-1,-,TRBV18,-,CASSQGKGRTEAFF,TGTGCCAGCTCACAGGGAAAGGGGAGGACTGAAGCTTTCTTT
TRBJ2-2,TRBD1,TRBV18,-,CASSRTGDNTGELFF,TGTGCCAGCTCACGCACAGGGGACAACACCGGGGAGCTGTTTTTT
TRBJ1-2,-,TRBV19,few,CASSPSRGSGYTF,TGTGCCAGTAGTCCCTCCCGGGGGAGTGGCTACACCTTC
TRBJ2-3,-,TRBV7-2,-,CASSLSARRPNLTDTQYF,TGTGCCAGCAGCTTAAGCGCCCGGCGGCCCAACCTCACAGATACGCAGTATTTT
TRBJ1-2,-,TRBV11-2,few,CASSLARAGLYGYTF,TGTGCCAGCAGCCTAGCACGCGCGGGCCTTTATGGCTACACCTTC
TRBJ1-2,TRBD1,TRBV6-1,-,CASRWGQGGGYTF,TGTGCCAGCAGATGGGGACAGGGGGGGGGCTACACCTTC
TRBJ1-2,-,TRBV5-6,-,CASSLFLVEGGNYGYTF,TGTGCCAGCAGCTTGTTTTTAGTCGAGGGGGGTAACTATGGCTACACCTTC
TRBJ1-1,-,TRBV9,-,CASSEPLIGQSMNTEAFF,TGTGCCAGCAGCGAGCCCCTCATCGGACAGTCTATGAACACTGAAGCTTTCTTT
TRBJ2-3,-,TRBV7-6,-,CASSFGSTDTQYF,TGTGCCAGCAGCTTTGGTAGCACAGATACGCAGTATTTT
TRBJ2-7,TRBD1,TRBV5-8,-,CASSPLRGQAYEQYF,TGTGCCAGCAGCCCCTTAAGGGGGCAGGCCTACGAGCAGTACTTC
TRBJ1-1,-,TRBV7-9,-,CASSQGHVNTEAFF,TGTGCCAGCAGCCAGGGACACGTGAACACTGAAGCTTTCTTT
TRBJ2-3,-,TRBV7-9,-,CASSANKATDTQYF,TGTGCCAGCAGCGCCAATAAGGCCACAGATACGCAGTATTTT
TRBJ2-3,-,TRBV5-5,-,CASSLAWGGRVDTQYF,TGTGCCAGCAGCTTGGCCTGGGGGGGGCGCGTAGATACGCAGTATTTT
TRBJ1-2,-,TRBV6-1,-,CASSEALRLSGPYGYTF,TGTGCCAGCAGTGAAGCGCTTCGGTTGTCAGGGCCCTATGGCTACACCTTC
TRBJ2-3,TRBD2,TRBV5-1,-,CASSRGTSGGSDTQYF,TGCGCCAGCAGCAGAGGGACTAGCGGGGGTTCAGATACGCAGTATTTT
TRBJ2-4,-,TRBV6-1,-,CASSERQGNIQYF,TGTGCCAGCAGTGAAAGGCAGGGAAACATTCAGTACTTC
TRBJ1-6,-,TRBV27,-,CASSPATTTNSPLHF,TGTGCCAGCAGTCCCGCCACCACTACGAATTCACCCCTCCACTTT
TRBJ1-5,TRBD1,TRBV7-9,-,CASSSQGGSHQPQHF,TGTGCCAGCAGCTCCCAAGGGGGCTCGCATCAGCCCCAGCATTTT
TRBJ1-2,TRBD1,TRBV19,-,CASSAGQGAYGYTF,TGTGCCAGTAGTGCAGGACAGGGGGCATATGGCTACACCTTC
TRBJ2-5,-,TRBV7-9,-,CASSRNRVQETQYF,TGTGCCAGCAGCCGCAACAGGGTTCAAGAGACCCAGTACTTC
TRBJ1-2,TRBD1,TRBV7-9,-,CASSQSGTGGHQHFF,TGTGCCAGCAGCCAAAGTGGGACAGGGGGTCATCAACATTTCTTC
TRBJ1-2,-,TRBV29-1,-,CSVYMDRNYGYTF,TGCAGCGTTTACATGGACAGAAACTATGGCTACACCTTC
TRBJ2-2,-,TRBV5-4,-,CASSLGRVANTGELFF,TGTGCCAGCAGCTTGGGAAGGGTCGCGAACACCGGGGAGCTGTTTTTT
TRBJ1-2,TRBD1,TRBV6-5,few,CASSYGQGGDYGYTF,TGTGCCAGCAGTTACGGGCAGGGGGGAGACTATGGCTACACCTTC
TRBJ1-2,-,TRBV25-1,-,CASRDKNYGYTF,TGTGCCAGCAGGGACAAAAACTATGGCTACACCTTC
TRBJ1-1,TRBD1,TRBV6-1,few,CASSEKTGGNTEAFF,TGTGCCAGCAGTGAAAAGACAGGGGGGAACACTGAAGCTTTCTTT
TRBJ1-5,-,TRBV19,once,CASSIAVPYSNQPQHF,TGTGCCAGTAGTATAGCCGTCCCCTATAGCAATCAGCCCCAGCATTTT
TRBJ1-1,-,TRBV2,-,CASTFRVPEAFF,TGTGCCAGCACATTCCGGGTTCCTGAAGCTTTCTTT
TRBJ1-1,-,TRBV5-1,few,CASSFMVNTEAFF,TGCGCCAGCAGCTTCATGGTGAACACTGAAGCTTTCTTT
TRBJ2-1,-,TRBV5-4,-,CASSSLGGAWSYNEQFF,TGTGCCAGCAGCTCCTTAGGGGGGGCTTGGTCCTACAATGAGCAGTTCTTC
TRBJ2-5,-,TRBV7-9,-,CASSLRAKGGSGETQYF,TGTGCCAGCAGCTTACGCGCAAAAGGGGGGTCAGGGGAGACCCAGTACTTC
TRBJ1-1,TRBD1,TRBV7-9,-,CASSSRGGLNTEAFF,TGTGCCAGCAGCTCCAGGGGGGGGCTGAACACTGAAGCTTTCTTT
TRBJ1-2,-,TRBV5-1,-,CASSLEQGNYGYTF,TGCGCCAGCAGCTTGGAACAGGGTAACTATGGCTACACCTTC
TRBJ2-2,-,TRBV6-1,-,CASSESRVGTGELFF,TGTGCCAGCAGTGAGAGCAGGGTGGGCACCGGGGAGCTGTTTTTT
TRBJ1-1,-,TRBV13,once,CASSVLTGETPEAFF,TGTGCCAGCAGCGTCCTAACCGGGGAAACCCCTGAAGCTTTCTTT
TRBJ2-1,-,TRBV19,-,CASSMSGEQFF,TGTGCCAGTAGTATGTCCGGGGAGCAGTTCTTC
TRBJ2-7,TRBD2,TRBV27,-,CASSLTAGVSSYEQYF,TGTGCCAGCTCCCTAACAGCGGGGGTAAGCTCCTACGAGCAGTACTTC
TRBJ1-2,-,TRBV15,few,CATSSGSKGFNYGYTF,TGTGCCACCAGCAGCGGATCGAAAGGTTTTAACTATGGCTACACCTTC
TRBJ1-3,-,TRBV19,-,CASSPPAGGLFRSGNTIYF,TGTGCCAGTAGCCCACCAGCGGGAGGTCTTTTTCGCTCTGGAAACACCATATATTTT
TRBJ2-5,TRBD1,TRBV7-8,-,CASSSIPSPGQGKTQYF,TGTGCCAGCAGCTCAATACCATCACCGGGACAGGGAAAGACCCAGTACTTC
TRBJ2-5,-,TRBV10-1,-,CASSELQGSQETQYF,TGCGCCAGCAGTGAATTACAGGGATCCCAAGAGACCCAGTACTTC
TRBJ1-6,-,TRBV18,-,CASSLRAGDSPLHF,TGTGCCAGCTCACTGCGAGCCGGGGATTCACCCCTCCACTTT